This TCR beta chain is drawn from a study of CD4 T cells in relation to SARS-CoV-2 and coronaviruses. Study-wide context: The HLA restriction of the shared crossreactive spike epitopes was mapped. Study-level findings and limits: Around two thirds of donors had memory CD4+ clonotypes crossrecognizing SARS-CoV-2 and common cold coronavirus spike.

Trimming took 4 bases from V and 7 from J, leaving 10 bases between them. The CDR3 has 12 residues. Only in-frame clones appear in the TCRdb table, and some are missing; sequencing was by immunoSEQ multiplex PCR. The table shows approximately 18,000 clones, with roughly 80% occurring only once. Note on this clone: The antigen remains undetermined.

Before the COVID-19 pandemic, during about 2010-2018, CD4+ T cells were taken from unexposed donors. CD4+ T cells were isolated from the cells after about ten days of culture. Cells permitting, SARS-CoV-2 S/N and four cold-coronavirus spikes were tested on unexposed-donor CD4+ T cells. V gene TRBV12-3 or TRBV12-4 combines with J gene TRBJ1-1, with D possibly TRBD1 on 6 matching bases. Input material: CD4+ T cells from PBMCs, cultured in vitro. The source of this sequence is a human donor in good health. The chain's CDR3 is CASSWTVGEAFF. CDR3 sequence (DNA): TGTGCCAGCAGTTGGACAGTCGGTGAAGCTTTCTTT.